These 9 T cell receptor beta chains were all obtained from the same sample, sequenced in a study of technical replicates of blood from a handful of donors. Clones were sequenced by immunoSEQ multiplex PCR, and TCRdb holds only the in-frame ones, with some missing. The table records 85,000 to 100,000 clones, approximately 95% of them present only once. The specimen was T cells isolated from PBMCs. The receptor set was obtained from a human donor in good health.

The chain uses TRBV30 and TRBJ1-5; no definite D call. This CDR3 has 15 amino acids. Germline lookup yields CDR1 GTSNPN and CDR2 SVGIG (reference sequence). Trimming cost V 0 bases and J 1 base, with 10 bases left between them. DNA for the CDR3: TGTGCCTGGAGTGTTCCTGCGGGGAGCAATCAGCCCCAGCATTTT. As protein: CAWSVPAGSNQPQHF.

V gene TRBV4-2 combines with J gene TRBJ1-2; D not resolved. Germline V CDR1 and CDR2: LGHNA, YNFKEQ. Deletions cut 0 bases from V and 4 bases from J, with 9 bases between. This CDR3 is 14 amino acids long. Here the CDR3 DNA reads TGTGCCAGCAGCCAAGATCAGGATTTCTATGGCTACACCTTC. The encoded protein is CASSQDQDFYGYTF.

V is TRBV10-2 and J is TRBJ2-3, with 9 bases that match TRBD2. Trimming cost V 3 bases and J 2 bases; bases outside gene matches: 6. CDR3 size: 16 residues. CDR1 is WSHSY and CDR2 is SAAADI in the germline V gene. The CDR3 spells CASSDGRGGVTDTQYF. CDR3 DNA sequence: TGCGCCAGCAGTGACGGGCGGGGGGGGGTCACAGATACGCAGTATTTT.

The rearrangement links TRBV30 to TRBJ1-2; maybe TRBD1 (6 bases). Looked up from germline, CDR1 is GTSNPN and CDR2 is SVGIG (reference sequence). CDR3 size: 13 residues. The V and J ends lost 4 bases and 6 bases respectively, with 15 bases between them. The DNA for the CDR3 is TGTGCCTGGAATATATTACAGGGTAATGGCTACACCTTC. It encodes CAWNILQGNGYTF.

The rearrangement joins TRBV7-2 to TRBJ2-1; tentative D call: TRBD1 (6 bases). The CDR3 has 14 residues. Trimming removed 4 bases at V and 9 bases at J, with 16 bases between. The V gene's germline CDR1 is SGHTA and CDR2 FQGNSA. In DNA form, the CDR3 reads TGTGCCAGCAGCTCAGCAGGGGCGCAACTTGAGCAGTTCTTC. It translates to CASSSAGAQLEQFF.

CDR3 coding DNA: TGTGCCAGCAGTATAACCGGGACAGGGGCCGGGGAGCTGTTTTTT. Translation: CASSITGTGAGELFF. The rearrangement links TRBV27 to TRBJ2-2; 10 nucleotides agree with TRBD1. The CDR3 has 15 amino acids. Germline CDR1 reads MNHEY; CDR2 reads SMNVEV (reference sequence). V shed 5 bases and J 6 bases; nucleotides not matched to a gene: 6.

The chain joins TRBV5-1 to TRBJ1-1; D gene unclear. This CDR3 has 14 residues. CDR1 and CDR2 (germline): SGHRS, YFSETQ. V shed 0 bases and J shed 7 bases, with 13 bases lying between them. The CDR3, as DNA: TGCGCCAGCAGCTTGGGAGGACCGGCGGGTGAAGCTTTCTTT. Translating it yields CASSLGGPAGEAFF.

The genes are TRBV14 and TRBJ1-3, with D tentatively TRBD1 (6 bases). Germline CDR1 and CDR2: SGHDN and FVKESK. Trimming shortened V by 3 bases and J by 0 bases, and 12 bases separated the two germline ends. The CDR3 runs to 16 residues. CDR3 sequence reads: CASSQDSTFSGNTIYF. The CDR3 DNA sequence: TGTGCCAGCAGCCAGGACAGTACTTTCTCTGGAAACACCATATATTTT.

V usage is TRBV2 and J usage is TRBJ1-1; 7 bases fit TRBD1. There are 13 residues in the CDR3. Per the germline V gene, CDR1 is SNHLY and CDR2 is FYNNEI. Trimming removed 4 bases from V and 5 bases from J; junction bases left unmatched: 4. The CDR3 coding sequence is TGTGCCAGCAGTGCAGGACAGGAGACTGAAGCTTTCTTT. As protein: CASSAGQETEAFF.